The 27 T cell receptor beta chains below all came from one sample that was sequenced in a study of response to subunit inactivated influenza vaccine. TCRdb itself ran the RT-PCR reads through MiXCR, one entry per CDR3 protein. The data show hundreds of thousands of distinct CDR3 sequences, 25% seen once. The sequencing here drew on CD4+ T cells sorted from PBMCs, taken less than 6 days after vaccination. The source is a man aged 50 to 59 who received an inactivated influenza vaccine.

In this sample, this clonotype turned up a few times. The chain couples TRBV11-2 to TRBJ2-1; a possible D gene is TRBD1 (8 bases). Trimming stripped 5 bases from V and 0 bases from J, with 17 bases between. The CDR3 is 17 amino acids. Germline V CDR1 and CDR2: SGHAT, FQNNGV. The DNA of the CDR3 is TGTGCCAGCAGCCCCAGGCGGGGGACAGGCTCCTACAATGAGCAGTTCTTC. Amino acid sequence: CASSPRRGTGSYNEQFF. Filled out from reference TRBV11-2 and TRBJ2-1, the complete variable domain reads EAGVAQSPRYKIIEKRQSVAFWCNPISGHATLYWYQQILGQGPKLLIQFQNNGVVDDSQLPKDRFSAERLKGVDSTLKIQPAKLEDSAVYLCASSPRRGTGSYNEQFFGPGTRLTVL.

The V gene is TRBV4-3, the J gene TRBJ1-4; weak D call: TRBD1 (5 bases). V lost 0 bases, J lost 8 bases, and 16 bases lay in between. The germline V gene encodes CDR1 LGHNA and CDR2 YSLEER. The CDR3 is 16 amino acids. CDR3 protein: CASSQDVSAGSEKLFF. Written as DNA, the CDR3 is TGCGCCAGCAGCCAAGATGTGTCGGCAGGGAGCGAAAAACTGTTTTTT.

This chain uses TRBV11-2 with TRBJ2-7; TRBD1 might be the D (7 bases). V shed 6 bases and J shed 0 bases, with 21 bases lying between them. This CDR3 is 17 amino acids long. Germline V gene data show CDR1 as SGHAT and CDR2 as FQNNGV. CDR3 nucleotide sequence: TGTGCCAGCAGGGGGTATAGACGGAGGGGGCCCTCCTACGAGCAGTACTTC. It encodes CASRGYRRRGPSYEQYF. Filled out from reference TRBV11-2 and TRBJ2-7, the complete variable domain reads EAGVAQSPRYKIIEKRQSVAFWCNPISGHATLYWYQQILGQGPKLLIQFQNNGVVDDSQLPKDRFSAERLKGVDSTLKIQPAKLEDSAVYLCASRGYRRRGPSYEQYFGPGTRLTVT.

V gene TRBV20-1 combines with J gene TRBJ2-2; D unresolved. V dropped 2 bases and J dropped 4 bases, with 26 bases sitting between them. The CDR3 loop spans 19 amino acids. Germline values: CDR1 DFQATT, CDR2 SNEGSKA (reference sequence). This CDR3 reads CSARQSVGGKTSTTGELFF. As DNA, the CDR3 is TGCAGTGCTAGACAGTCGGTAGGCGGAAAGACCAGTACCACCGGGGAGCTGTTTTTT.

V and J are TRBV7-9 and TRBJ1-5, with 7 bases matching TRBD1. The CDR3 is 15 residues long. The junction had 6 bases not matched to a gene; V was cut back by 5 bases and J by 2 bases. Germline CDR1 SEHNR, CDR2 FQNEAQ (reference sequence). The CDR3 sequence: CASSEDRAGNQPQHF. CDR3 DNA: TGTGCCAGCAGCGAAGACAGGGCCGGCAATCAGCCCCAGCATTTT.

There are a few counts of this clonotype. V and J are TRBV6-5 and TRBJ2-3; no reliable D call. Germline assignment: CDR1 MNHEY and CDR2 SVGAGI. Trimming cost V 7 bases and J 3 bases, with 17 bases left between them. CDR3 length: 15 residues. The CDR3 DNA reads as TGTGCCAGCAAAACCAGCGCGCTAGGTACAGATACGCAGTATTTT. Translating it yields CASKTSALGTDTQYF.

V usage is TRBV4-1 and J usage is TRBJ2-5, with D maybe TRBD2 (5 bases). Looked up from germline, CDR1 is MGHRA and CDR2 is YSYEKL. V was shortened by 0 bases and J by 4 bases, with 9 bases between the two germline ends. CDR3 length equals 14 residues. Here the CDR3 reads CASSQDRGGETQYF. The CDR3 bases are TGCGCCAGCAGCCAAGATCGTGGAGGAGAGACCCAGTACTTC.

This clonotype was seen a handful of times. V and J are TRBV7-9 and TRBJ2-1; D might be TRBD2 (6 bases). The CDR3 sequence is 12 residues long. CDR1 is SEHNR, CDR2 FQNEAQ, per germline (reference sequence). Trimming stripped 5 bases from V and 7 bases from J, with 9 bases between. In DNA, the CDR3 is TGTGCCAGCAGCCGGAGGGGTAATGAGCAGTTCTTC. Protein sequence: CASSRRGNEQFF.

The chain carries TRBV9 and TRBJ2-7; 8 nucleotides align to TRBD1. This CDR3 contains 14 residues. V was clipped by 8 bases and J by 0 bases; unmatched bases: 7. The germline V gene encodes CDR1 SGDLS and CDR2 YYNGEE. The CDR3 DNA sequence: TGTGCCAGTCTCCGGGACAGGAGCTCCTACGAGCAGTACTTC. This encodes CASLRDRSSYEQYF.

This chain links TRBV20-1 with TRBJ1-4, with D perhaps TRBD1 (5 bases). V was shortened by 7 bases and J by 0 bases, with 6 bases between the two germline ends. The CDR3 extends over 12 amino acids. Germline CDR1 reads DFQATT; CDR2 reads SNEGSKA (reference sequence). The CDR3: CSVQATNEKLFF. The CDR3 nucleotides are TGCAGTGTACAGGCAACTAATGAAAAACTGTTTTTT.

This clonotype is a singleton in its sample. This chain uses TRBV6-1 with TRBJ2-7, with 11 bases fitting TRBD1. V trimming: 6 bases; J trimming: 4 bases; junction bases outside the gene matches: 8. Looked up from germline, CDR1 is MNHNS and CDR2 is SASEGT. The CDR3 totals 15 residues. CDR3 DNA sequence: TGTGCCAGCAGGAACCGGGACAGGGGGGATTACGAGCAGTACTTC. Translating gives CASRNRDRGDYEQYF.

The V call is TRBV29-1, the J call TRBJ2-3; 14 positions agree with TRBD2. This CDR3 is 18 amino acids long. Germline-derived CDR1 and CDR2 are SQVTM and ANQGSEA. V dropped 7 bases and J dropped 1; count of bases not matched to a gene: 13. The CDR3 loop is CSAPTSGRALVGTDTQYF. The CDR3 coding sequence is TGCAGCGCCCCGACTAGCGGGAGGGCCTTAGTCGGCACAGATACGCAGTATTTT.

The rearrangement joins TRBV28 to TRBJ2-7; D possibly corresponds to TRBD1 (6 bases). V was clipped by 5 bases and J by 6 bases, with 11 bases between them. Germline CDR1 reads MDHEN; CDR2 reads SYDVKM. This CDR3 region has 12 residues. Written as DNA, the CDR3 is TGTGCCAGCAGTCCCTGGGGGCTCGAGCAGTACTTC. Amino acids: CASSPWGLEQYF.

This clonotype was counted a few times. The chain combines TRBV12-3 or TRBV12-4 with TRBJ2-1, with 10 bases aligning to TRBD2. CDR3 length equals 12 residues. V trimming: 5 bases; J trimming: 13 bases; junction bases outside the gene matches: 5. CDR3 nucleotides: TGTGCCAGCAGTGGACTAGCGGAGGAACAGTTCTTC. Translating it yields CASSGLAEEQFF.

The CDR3 DNA sequence: TGTGCCAGCAGTGAAGGAGGGATTGGGACAGATACGCAGTATTTT. Its protein product is CASSEGGIGTDTQYF. V gene TRBV2 combines with J gene TRBJ2-3, with D perhaps matching TRBD2 (5 bases). The CDR3 runs 15 residues. The V end was cut by 1 base, the J end by 3 bases, with 11 bases between. Germline V gene data show CDR1 as SNHLY and CDR2 as FYNNEI.

This clonotype showed up many times. The CDR3 loop reads CASSLDRAGYTF. In nucleotides, the CDR3 is TGCGCCAGCAGCCTGGACAGGGCTGGCTACACCTTC. V is TRBV5-1 and J is TRBJ1-2, with 8 bases identical to TRBD1. With V trimmed by 4 bases and J by 7 bases, 3 bases remained unmatched. The CDR3 is 12 amino acids. CDR1 and CDR2 from the germline V gene are SGHRS and YFSETQ. The full variable domain, rest sourced from reference TRBV5-1 and TRBJ1-2, is KAGVTQTPRYLIKTRGQQVTLSCSPISGHRSVSWYQQTPGQGLQFLFEYFSETQRNKGNFPGRFSGRQFSNSRSEMNVSTLELGDSALYLCASSLDRAGYTFGSGTRLTVV.

The chain recombines TRBV7-9 with TRBJ2-7; 10 bases agree with TRBD1. With V trimmed by 5 bases and J by 6 bases, 4 bases remained unmatched. The germline gives CDR1 SEHNR, CDR2 FQNEAQ (reference sequence). The CDR3 is 13 amino acids. CDR3 bases: TGTGCCAGCAGCGGGGGGACAGGGGCCGAGCAGTACTTC. It is translated as CASSGGTGAEQYF.

This clonotype was seen a handful of times. The V gene is TRBV28, the J gene TRBJ1-3, with D uncertain. CDR3 size: 14 residues. Germline loops: CDR1 MDHEN, CDR2 SYDVKM. V gave up 9 bases and J gave up 3 bases, with 15 bases separating them. The CDR3 region is CASKFDKSGNTIYF. The CDR3 coding sequence is TGTGCCAGTAAGTTCGACAAAAGTGGAAACACCATATATTTT.

J is TRBJ2-3 and V is TRBV4-3, with TRBD2 matching 11 bases. CDR1 is LGHNA and CDR2 is YSLEER in the germline V gene. The CDR3 has 16 amino acids. With V trimmed by 0 bases and J by 5 bases, 4 bases remained unmatched. The CDR3 spells CASSQEIGLAGDTQYF. For the CDR3, the DNA is TGCGCCAGCAGCCAAGAAATCGGACTAGCGGGAGATACGCAGTATTTT.

The chain carries TRBV6-1 and TRBJ2-1; TRBD1 is a possible D gene (5 bases). V shed 10 bases and J shed 4 bases, with 17 bases lying between them. This CDR3 has 14 amino acids. Germline lookup yields CDR1 MNHNS and CDR2 SASEGT. In DNA form, the CDR3 reads TGTGCCACCAAAACAGGCCGCCTTTACAATGAGCAGTTCTTC. This translates into CATKTGRLYNEQFF.

The chain couples TRBV5-1 to TRBJ2-2, with D possibly TRBD1 on 5 matching bases. V lost 0 bases, J lost 4 bases, and 7 bases lay in between. CDR3 length: 14 residues. Looked up from germline, CDR1 is SGHRS and CDR2 is YFSETQ. CDR3 loop: CASSLADSTGELFF. As DNA, the CDR3 is TGCGCCAGCAGCTTGGCCGACAGCACCGGGGAGCTGTTTTTT.

This chain joins TRBV7-2 and TRBJ2-1, with D possibly TRBD2 on 6 matching bases. This CDR3 region has 14 residues. Germline-derived CDR1 and CDR2 are SGHTA and FQGNSA. V lost 5 bases and J 4 bases, leaving 12 bases between the germline ends. The CDR3 sequence: CASSSSGTYNEQFF. The CDR3 DNA reads as TGTGCCAGCAGCAGTAGCGGTACTTACAATGAGCAGTTCTTC.

This chain connects TRBV12-3 or TRBV12-4 to TRBJ2-1, with 9 bases lining up with TRBD2. The CDR3 length is 17 residues. Trimming took 7 bases from V and 0 from J; bases not matched to a gene: 10. The CDR3 region has the DNA TGTGCCAGCATCCTTAGCGGGAGTAGAGGCTCCTACAATGAGCAGTTCTTC. It encodes CASILSGSRGSYNEQFF.

This clonotype was detected only a few times. The rearrangement joins TRBV7-2 to TRBJ2-3; 11 bases map to TRBD1. Losses at the gene ends were 7 bases for V and 0 bases for J; bases not matched to a gene: 6. CDR3 size: 16 residues. Germline V gene data show CDR1 as SGHTA and CDR2 as FQGNSA. CDR3 nucleotide sequence: TGTGCCAGCAAAGGACAGGGGGCTAAAAGCACAGATACGCAGTATTTT. Translated, it gives CASKGQGAKSTDTQYF.

V is TRBV20-1 and J is TRBJ2-2; 14 positions match TRBD2. The V and J ends lost 6 bases and 1 base, in that order; junction bases with no gene match: 4. The CDR3 spans 16 residues. Germline CDR1 DFQATT, CDR2 SNEGSKA (reference sequence). CDR3 protein: CSARGLAGGNTGELFF. In nucleotides, the CDR3 is TGCAGTGCCCGTGGACTAGCGGGAGGGAACACCGGGGAGCTGTTTTTT.

This clonotype was recorded a few times. The gene calls are TRBV6-5 and TRBJ2-1; D is unresolved. This CDR3 contains 12 residues. The germline CDR1 and CDR2 sequences are MNHEY and SVGAGI. The V end lost 6 bases, the J end lost 10 bases, and 13 bases lay between the germline ends. CDR3 sequence: CASSKGPQEQFF. CDR3 coding DNA: TGTGCCAGCAGCAAGGGCCCACAGGAGCAGTTCTTC.

The chain employs TRBV5-1 and TRBJ1-1, with D perhaps matching TRBD1 (5 bases). Germline V gene sequence: CDR1 SGHRS, CDR2 YFSETQ. This CDR3 is built from 13 residues. V was clipped by 4 bases and J by 0 bases, with 7 bases between them. The CDR3 loop reads CASSKTVNTEAFF. For the CDR3, the DNA is TGCGCCAGCAGCAAGACAGTGAACACTGAAGCTTTCTTT.